A few counts support the clone carrying this T cell receptor (beta chain). As handled by the study authors: Reference gene primers were amplified, and this amplification served to estimate nucleated cell counts. Sequencing was performed with immunoSEQ multiplex PCR; in TCRdb, only in-frame clones are kept and a portion is missing. V, J and clone size are taken as reported in that table, and D and trimming were inferred from the DNA itself. The sample yields about 210,000 clones, approximately 80% seen once. The germline gives CDR1 LNHDA, CDR2 SQIVND (reference sequence). Trimming left V 10 bases short and J 5 bases short, with 14 bases between. CDR3 length equals 12 residues. Participants came from roughly 23 US areas, aged roughly 18 to 95 years. Resolution of symptoms, clearance, or two negative PCRs was present in recovered Cohort 3 donors. These data are taken from a study of blood T cell repertoires in COVID-19. For the study at large: Researchers got acute and convalescent COVID-19 samples from the United States, Italy and Spain.

Sequenced: PBMCs or T cells enriched from blood (not recorded which). This sequence joins TRBV19 and TRBJ1-2; possibly TRBD1 for D (6 bases). The origin of this receptor is a man in his forties or fifties who had recovered from COVID-19. The CDR3 is CATLSQGYGYTF. The CDR3 DNA sequence: TGTGCCACCCTATCACAGGGATATGGCTACACCTTC.